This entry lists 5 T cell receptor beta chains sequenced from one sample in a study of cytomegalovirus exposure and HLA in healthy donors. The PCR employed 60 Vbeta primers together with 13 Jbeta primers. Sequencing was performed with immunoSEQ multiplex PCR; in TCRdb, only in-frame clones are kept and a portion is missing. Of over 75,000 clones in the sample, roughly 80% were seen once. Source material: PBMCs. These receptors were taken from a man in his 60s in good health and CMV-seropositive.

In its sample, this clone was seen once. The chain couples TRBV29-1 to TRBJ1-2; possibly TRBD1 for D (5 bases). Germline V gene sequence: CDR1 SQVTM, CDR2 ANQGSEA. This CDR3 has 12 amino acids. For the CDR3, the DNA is TGCAGGGGGGGAGATCTGCAGACGGGCTACACCTTC. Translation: CRGGDLQTGYTF.

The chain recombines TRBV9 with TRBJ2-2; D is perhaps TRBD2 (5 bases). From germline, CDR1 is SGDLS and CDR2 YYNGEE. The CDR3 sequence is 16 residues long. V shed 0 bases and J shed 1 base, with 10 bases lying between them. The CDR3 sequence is CASSVEGRGNTGELFF. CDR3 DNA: TGTGCCAGCAGCGTAGAAGGTCGGGGGAACACCGGGGAGCTGTTTTTT.

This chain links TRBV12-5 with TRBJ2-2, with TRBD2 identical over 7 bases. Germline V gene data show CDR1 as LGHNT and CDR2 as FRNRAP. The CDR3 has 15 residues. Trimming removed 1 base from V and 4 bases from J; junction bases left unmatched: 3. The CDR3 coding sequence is TGTGCTAGTGGTTTGGGTGCGGGGGTCACCGGGGAGCTGTTTTTT. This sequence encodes CASGLGAGVTGELFF.

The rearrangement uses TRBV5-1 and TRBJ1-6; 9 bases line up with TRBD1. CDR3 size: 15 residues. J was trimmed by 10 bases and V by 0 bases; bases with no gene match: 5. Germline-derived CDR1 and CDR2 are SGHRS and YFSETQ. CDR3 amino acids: CASSLAGQGRSPLHF. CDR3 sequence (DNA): TGCGCCAGCAGCTTGGCGGGACAGGGTCGATCACCCCTCCACTTT.

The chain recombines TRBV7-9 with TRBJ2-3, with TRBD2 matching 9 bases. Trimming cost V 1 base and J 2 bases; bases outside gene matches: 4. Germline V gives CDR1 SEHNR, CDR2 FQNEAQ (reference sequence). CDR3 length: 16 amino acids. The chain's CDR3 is CASSLGVAGVTDTQYF. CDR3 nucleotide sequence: TGTGCCAGCAGCTTAGGGGTAGCGGGGGTCACAGATACGCAGTATTTT.